This passage covers 12 T cell receptor beta chains from one sample sequenced in a study of shared clonotypes between healthy human individuals. TCRdb's table, derived via immunoSEQ multiplex PCR, lists solely in-frame clones and lacks some. The sample lists roughly 1,500,000 clones, 95% to 99% seen once, with roughly 0.42% in the top ten. Sequencing was carried out using naive CD4+ T cells sorted from blood. Documented subset: CD45RA+ positively selected. The receptors were gathered from a man aged 30-40 years in good health.

The chain joins TRBV10-3 to TRBJ2-2; TRBD2 matches 9 bases. The trim removed 5 bases at V and 4 bases at J, leaving 14 bases unmatched. The CDR3 is 18 residues long. Per germline, CDR1 ENHRY and CDR2 SYGVKD. The CDR3 DNA follows: TGTGCCATCAGTCTCAATGGGCTAGCGGGAAGAATCACCGGGGAGCTGTTTTTT. Its translation: CAISLNGLAGRITGELFF.

This sequence joins TRBV30 and TRBJ1-5; D is undetermined. The CDR3 spans 19 residues. CDR1 is GTSNPN, CDR2 SVGIG, per germline (reference sequence). V was pared by 0 bases and J by 4 bases, with 25 bases between. The chain's CDR3 is CAWSVFPLNPRQLNQPQHF. CDR3 nucleotides: TGTGCCTGGAGTGTATTCCCACTAAACCCGCGCCAGCTTAATCAGCCCCAGCATTTT.

Here the CDR3 reads CASSRGGTSVETQYF. Here the CDR3 DNA reads TGTGCCAGCAGCCGCGGGGGGACTAGTGTGGAGACCCAGTACTTC. The rearrangement uses TRBV6-5 and TRBJ2-5, with 8 bases lining up with TRBD2. CDR1 and CDR2 from the germline V gene are MNHEY and SVGAGI. This CDR3 region has 15 residues. Trimming took 6 bases from V and 5 from J; bases not matched to a gene: 11.

The rearrangement uses TRBV10-3 and TRBJ2-3; D may be TRBD1 (8 bases). This CDR3 has 13 residues. CDR1 ENHRY and CDR2 SYGVKD come from the germline V gene. The DNA of the CDR3 is TGTGCAAACGCACAGGGGGGGGCAGATACGCAGTATTTT. Protein product: CANAQGGADTQYF.

CDR3 protein: CASSVGTGYGTDTQYF. For the CDR3, the DNA is TGTGCCAGCAGCGTCGGGACAGGATATGGCACAGATACGCAGTATTTT. The J gene is TRBJ2-3, the V gene TRBV9; 8 bases map to TRBD1. Trimming at V came to 2 bases and at J to 1 base, leaving 6 bases not matched to a gene. The germline CDR1 and CDR2 sequences are SGDLS and YYNGEE. This CDR3 comprises 16 residues.

This rearrangement joins TRBV6-5 to TRBJ1-5; D call uncertain. V was pared by 8 bases and J by 1 base, with 9 bases between. CDR3 length: 13 residues. Germline CDR1 MNHEY, CDR2 SVGAGI. In DNA form, the CDR3 reads TGTGCCAGCGGACGGGTGAGCAATCAGCCCCAGCATTTT. It is translated as CASGRVSNQPQHF.

The rearrangement joins TRBV14 to TRBJ2-7, with a weak D call TRBD2 (5 bases). Germline loops: CDR1 SGHDN, CDR2 FVKESK. The CDR3 loop spans 15 amino acids. Trimming left V 3 bases short and J 2 bases short, with 14 bases between. The CDR3 DNA reads TGTGCCAGCAGCCATAGTCGGACTTATACCTACGAGCAGTACTTC. Its protein is CASSHSRTYTYEQYF.

The rearrangement joins TRBV28 to TRBJ2-3; the match to TRBD2 covers 13 bases. Germline CDR1 reads MDHEN; CDR2 reads SYDVKM. CDR3 length: 21 amino acids. With V trimmed by 3 bases and J by 3 bases, 18 bases remained unmatched. DNA of the CDR3: TGTGCCAGCAGTTTCACCCCGGGACTAGCGGGATTTCAGGCCGAGACAGATACGCAGTATTTT. Encoded protein: CASSFTPGLAGFQAETDTQYF. Supplemented by reference TRBV28 and TRBJ2-3, the full variable domain reads DVKVTQSSRYLVKRTGEKVFLECVQDMDHENMFWYRQDPGLGLRLIYFSYDVKMKEKGDIPEGYSVSREKKERFSLILESASTNQTSMYLCASSFTPGLAGFQAETDTQYFGPGTRLTVL.

The CDR3 DNA sequence: TGTGCCAGCAGTTTGCCACGACCTCAAGAGACCCAGTACTTC. Protein: CASSLPRPQETQYF. The chain carries TRBV28 and TRBJ2-5; D is undetermined. CDR1 is MDHEN, CDR2 SYDVKM, per germline. CDR3 length equals 14 residues. The V gene lost 3 bases and the J gene lost 2 bases, with 10 bases spanning the gap.

This chain uses TRBV27 with TRBJ2-1; 12 nucleotides match TRBD2. V was clipped by 4 bases and J by 6 bases; unmatched bases: 7. This CDR3 region has 16 residues. Germline CDR1 MNHEY, CDR2 SMNVEV (reference sequence). CDR3 protein: CASSSLTSGRVNEQFF. CDR3 coding DNA: TGTGCCAGCAGTTCACTGACTAGCGGGAGAGTCAATGAGCAGTTCTTC.

The chain uses TRBV18 and TRBJ2-6; the match to TRBD1 covers 9 bases. CDR1 and CDR2 (germline): KGHSH, LQKENI. The CDR3 covers 18 residues. V gave up 4 bases and J gave up 0 bases; unmatched junction bases: 7. The CDR3 here is CASSQDRGNRSGANVLTF. The DNA of the CDR3 is TGTGCCAGCTCACAAGACAGGGGGAATCGCTCTGGGGCCAACGTCCTGACTTTC. The whole variable domain, remainder taken from reference TRBV18 and TRBJ2-6, is NAGVMQNPRHLVRRRGQEARLRCSPMKGHSHVYWYRQLPEEGLKFMVYLQKENIIDESGMPKERFSAEFPKEGPSILRIQQVVRGDSAAYFCASSQDRGNRSGANVLTFGAGSRLTVL.

This chain connects TRBV6-6 to TRBJ1-2; 8 bases fit TRBD1. The germline V gene encodes CDR1 MNHNY and CDR2 SVGAGI (reference sequence). There are 15 residues in the CDR3. V was clipped by 6 bases and J by 2 bases; unmatched bases: 8. DNA for the CDR3: TGTGCCAGCAGCACGACAGGGGCGGCGAACTATGGCTACACCTTC. This codes for CASSTTGAANYGYTF.